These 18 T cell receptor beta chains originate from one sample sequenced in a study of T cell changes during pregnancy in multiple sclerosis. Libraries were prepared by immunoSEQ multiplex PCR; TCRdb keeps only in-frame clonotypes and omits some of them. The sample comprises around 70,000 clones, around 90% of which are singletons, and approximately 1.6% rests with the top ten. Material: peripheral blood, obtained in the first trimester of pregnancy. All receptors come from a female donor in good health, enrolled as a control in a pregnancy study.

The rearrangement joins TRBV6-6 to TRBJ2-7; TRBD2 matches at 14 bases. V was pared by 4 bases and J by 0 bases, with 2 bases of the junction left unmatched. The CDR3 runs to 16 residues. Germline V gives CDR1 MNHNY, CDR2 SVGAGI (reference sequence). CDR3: CASSSGTSGSSYEQYF. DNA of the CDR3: TGTGCCAGCAGTTCCGGGACTAGCGGGAGCTCCTACGAGCAGTACTTC.

Here the CDR3 reads CASSFSTGSGTYEQYF. The CDR3 DNA reads as TGTGCCAGCAGTTTCTCAACAGGGTCGGGGACCTACGAGCAGTACTTC. The chain has TRBV27 and TRBJ2-7; D may be TRBD1 (6 bases). CDR1 is MNHEY, CDR2 SMNVEV, per germline (reference sequence). The CDR3 sequence is 16 residues long. V was clipped by 3 bases and J by 2 bases, with 17 bases between them.

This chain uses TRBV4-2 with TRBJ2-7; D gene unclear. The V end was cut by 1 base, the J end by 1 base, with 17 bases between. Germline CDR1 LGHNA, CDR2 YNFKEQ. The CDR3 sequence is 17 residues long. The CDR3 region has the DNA TGTGCCAGCAGCCAAGGAGGTACGGCGGATTCGTCCTACGAGCAGTACTTC. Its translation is CASSQGGTADSSYEQYF.

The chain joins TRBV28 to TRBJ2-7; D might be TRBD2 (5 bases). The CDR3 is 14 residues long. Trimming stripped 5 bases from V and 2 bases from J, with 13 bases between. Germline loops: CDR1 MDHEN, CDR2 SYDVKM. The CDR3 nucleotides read TGTGCCAGCAGTCCCCGGGGTCTGACCTACGAGCAGTACTTC. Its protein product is CASSPRGLTYEQYF. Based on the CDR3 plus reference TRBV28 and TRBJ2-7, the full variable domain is DVKVTQSSRYLVKRTGEKVFLECVQDMDHENMFWYRQDPGLGLRLIYFSYDVKMKEKGDIPEGYSVSREKKERFSLILESASTNQTSMYLCASSPRGLTYEQYFGPGTRLTVT.

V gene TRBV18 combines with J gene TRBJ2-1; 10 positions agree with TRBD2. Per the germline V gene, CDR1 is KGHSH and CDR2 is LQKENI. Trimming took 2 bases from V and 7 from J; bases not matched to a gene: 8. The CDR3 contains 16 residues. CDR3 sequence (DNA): TGTGCCAGCTCACCAACCAGTACTAGCGGGACTAATGAGCAGTTCTTC. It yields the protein CASSPTSTSGTNEQFF.

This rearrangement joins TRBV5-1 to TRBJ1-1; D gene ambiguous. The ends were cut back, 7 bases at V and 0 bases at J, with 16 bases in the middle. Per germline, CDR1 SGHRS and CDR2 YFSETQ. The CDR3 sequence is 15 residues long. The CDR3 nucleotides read TGCGCCAGCCGACTAGAGGCCGCGATGAACACTGAAGCTTTCTTT. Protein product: CASRLEAAMNTEAFF.

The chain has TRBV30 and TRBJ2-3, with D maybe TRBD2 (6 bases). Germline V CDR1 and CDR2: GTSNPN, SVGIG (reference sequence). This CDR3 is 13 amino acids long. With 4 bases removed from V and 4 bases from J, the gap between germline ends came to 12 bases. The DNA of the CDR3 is TGTGCCTGGACGCGGGAAGGCGCAGATACGCAGTATTTT. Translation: CAWTREGADTQYF.

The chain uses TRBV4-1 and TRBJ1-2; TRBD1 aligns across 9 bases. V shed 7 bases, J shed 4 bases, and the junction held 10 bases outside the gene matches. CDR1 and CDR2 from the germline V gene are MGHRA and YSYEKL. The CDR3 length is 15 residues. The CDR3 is CASTDAGQGIYGYTF. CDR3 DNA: TGCGCCAGCACCGACGCAGGACAGGGGATCTATGGCTACACCTTC.

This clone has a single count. The CDR3 region is CAWSLGGISYEQYF. The CDR3 coding sequence is TGTGCCTGGAGTCTGGGGGGGATCTCCTACGAGCAGTACTTC. This sequence joins TRBV30 and TRBJ2-7, with 7 bases fitting TRBD2. CDR3 length: 14 residues. The V gene's germline CDR1 is GTSNPN and CDR2 SVGIG (reference sequence). The trim removed 2 bases at V and 0 bases at J, leaving 4 bases unmatched.

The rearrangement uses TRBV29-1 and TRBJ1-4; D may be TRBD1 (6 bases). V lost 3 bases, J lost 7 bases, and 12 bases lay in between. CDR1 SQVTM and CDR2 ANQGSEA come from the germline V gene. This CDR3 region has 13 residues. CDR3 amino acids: CSVEEQGREKLFF. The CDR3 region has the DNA TGCAGCGTTGAGGAACAGGGCCGTGAAAAACTGTTTTTT.

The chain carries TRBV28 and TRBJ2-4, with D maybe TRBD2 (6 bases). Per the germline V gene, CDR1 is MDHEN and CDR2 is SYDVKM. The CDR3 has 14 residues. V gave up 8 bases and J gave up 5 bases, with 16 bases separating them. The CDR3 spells CASLPGGIENIQYF. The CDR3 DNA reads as TGTGCCAGCCTCCCTGGGGGGATCGAAAACATTCAGTACTTC.

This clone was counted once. The CDR3 DNA follows: TGCGCCAGCAGCTTGGAAGGGGGCGGCTCCTACGAGCAGTACTTC. Translation gives CASSLEGGGSYEQYF. The V call is TRBV5-1, the J call TRBJ2-7; 7 bases are a match to TRBD1. Trimming at V came to 0 bases and at J to 0 bases, leaving 3 bases not matched to a gene. The CDR3 contains 15 residues. Germline V CDR1 and CDR2: SGHRS, YFSETQ.

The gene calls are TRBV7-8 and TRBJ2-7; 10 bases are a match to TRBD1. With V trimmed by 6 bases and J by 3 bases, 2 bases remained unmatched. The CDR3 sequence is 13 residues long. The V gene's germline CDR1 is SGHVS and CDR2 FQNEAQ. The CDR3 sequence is CASSGDRGYEQYF. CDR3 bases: TGTGCCAGCAGTGGGGACAGGGGCTACGAGCAGTACTTC.

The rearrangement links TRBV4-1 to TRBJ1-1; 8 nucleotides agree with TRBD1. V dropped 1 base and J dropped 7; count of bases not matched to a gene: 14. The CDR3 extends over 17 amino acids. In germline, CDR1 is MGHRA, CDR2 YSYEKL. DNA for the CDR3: TGCGCCAGCAGCCAAGGGGGCCTAAAACAGGGGGGCGGTGAAGCTTTCTTT. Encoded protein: CASSQGGLKQGGGEAFF.

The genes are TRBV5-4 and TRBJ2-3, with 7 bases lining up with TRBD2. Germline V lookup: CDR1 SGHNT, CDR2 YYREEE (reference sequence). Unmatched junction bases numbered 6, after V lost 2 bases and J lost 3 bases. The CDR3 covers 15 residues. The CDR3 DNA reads TGTGCCAGCAGCTTAGGCGGGAGCCAAACAGATACGCAGTATTTT. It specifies CASSLGGSQTDTQYF.

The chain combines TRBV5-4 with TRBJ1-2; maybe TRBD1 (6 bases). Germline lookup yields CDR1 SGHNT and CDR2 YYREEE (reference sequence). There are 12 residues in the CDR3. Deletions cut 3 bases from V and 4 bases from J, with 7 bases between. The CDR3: CASSSDSYGYTF. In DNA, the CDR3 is TGTGCCAGCAGCTCGGACAGCTATGGCTACACCTTC.

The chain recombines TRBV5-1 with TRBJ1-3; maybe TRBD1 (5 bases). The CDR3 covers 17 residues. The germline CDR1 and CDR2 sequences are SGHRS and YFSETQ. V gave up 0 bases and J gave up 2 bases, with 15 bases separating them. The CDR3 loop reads CASSLAPVQAPGNTIYF. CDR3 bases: TGCGCCAGCAGCTTGGCCCCGGTACAGGCTCCTGGAAACACCATATATTTT.

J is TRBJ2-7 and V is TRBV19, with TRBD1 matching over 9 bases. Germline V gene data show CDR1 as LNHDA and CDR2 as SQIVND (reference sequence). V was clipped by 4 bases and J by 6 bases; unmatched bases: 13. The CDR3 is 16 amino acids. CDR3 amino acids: CASSRDWTGDHSEQYF. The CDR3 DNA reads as TGTGCCAGTAGTAGAGATTGGACAGGGGACCACAGCGAGCAGTACTTC.